This T cell receptor (beta chain) emerged from a study of cytomegalovirus exposure and HLA in healthy donors. Study summary: The study placed roughly four fifths of its approximately 380 genotyped donors in the Caucasian-associated ancestry cluster. The study, taken as a whole, reports: Among TCR beta chains, those listed as cytomegalovirus-associated numbered some 160. For most TCR beta V segments, an earlier analysis put the productive rate at about 87% or about 30% of the time.

This clone has just a few counts. Antigen: not known. The PCR made use of 60 Vbeta and 13 Jbeta primers. Assay: immunoSEQ multiplex PCR; the TCRdb copy retains only in-frame clones and omits some. The table has just under 95,000 clones, 81% seen once. This CDR3 has 16 residues. In germline, CDR1 is MNHEY, CDR2 SVGAGI. The V segment lost 0 bases and the J segment 5 bases; nucleotides outside the gene matches: 6. The sequenced sample consisted of PBMCs. The TCR originated in a girl aged 2 to 10 in good health and CMV-seropositive. The V gene is TRBV6-5, the J gene TRBJ1-4; 7 bases fit TRBD1. CDR3 in DNA: TGTGCCAGCAGTTACTCAGGGGGCGCAGGGAATGAAAAACTGTTTTTT. Its protein product is CASSYSGGAGNEKLFF.